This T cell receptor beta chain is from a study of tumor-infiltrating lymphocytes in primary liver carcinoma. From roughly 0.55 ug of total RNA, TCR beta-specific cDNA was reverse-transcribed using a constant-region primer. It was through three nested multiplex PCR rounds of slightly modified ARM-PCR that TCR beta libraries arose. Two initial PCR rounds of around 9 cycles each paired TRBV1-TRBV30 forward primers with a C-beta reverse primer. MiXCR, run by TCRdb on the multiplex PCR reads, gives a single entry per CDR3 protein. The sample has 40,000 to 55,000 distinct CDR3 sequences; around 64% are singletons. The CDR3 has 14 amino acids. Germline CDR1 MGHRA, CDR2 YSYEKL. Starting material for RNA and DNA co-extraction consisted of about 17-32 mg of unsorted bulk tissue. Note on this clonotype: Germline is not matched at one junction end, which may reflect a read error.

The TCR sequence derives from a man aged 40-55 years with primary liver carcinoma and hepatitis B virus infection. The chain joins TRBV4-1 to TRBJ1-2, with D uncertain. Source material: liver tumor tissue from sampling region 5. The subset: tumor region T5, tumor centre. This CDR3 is CASSPKEGRYGYTF. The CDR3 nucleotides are TGCGCAAGCAGCCCTAAAGAAGGGCGCTATGGCTACACCTTC.